This TCR beta chain appears in the sequencing data of a study of T cell responses to AZD1222 COVID-19 vaccine. V lost 3 bases and J 3 bases, leaving 8 bases between the germline ends. Germline CDR1 LNHDA, CDR2 SQIVND (reference sequence). The CDR3 covers 13 residues. Regarding the study as a whole: Only a handful of AZD1222 recipients, more than 5 in all, had baseline seropositivity. White British people made up most donors, females outnumbered males, and clonal diversity was possibly underestimated. Spike-specific TCRs gained breadth and depth after people received two AZD1222 doses.

This clone was seen just once. The antigen is undetermined. The data were produced by immunoSEQ multiplex PCR, yet TCRdb's version contains in-frame clones alone and is incomplete. The data hold roughly 200,000 clones, with approximately 94% observed a single time. The V and J genes are TRBV19 and TRBJ1-2; weak D call: TRBD1 (6 bases). This TCR came from an adult who received the MenACWY meningococcal vaccine as a control. The sequencing here drew on peripheral blood, taken 28 days after the second dose of the MenACWY control vaccine. Written as DNA, the CDR3 is TGTGCCAGTAGTATCCGGGGGCACTATGGCTACACCTTC. Translating gives CASSIRGHYGYTF.